The 3 T cell receptor beta chains presented below share a single source sample, sequenced in a study of response to subunit inactivated influenza vaccine. TCRdb processed the RT-PCR reads anew with MiXCR; each CDR3 protein has one entry. The data show around 750,000 distinct CDR3 sequences, with about 20% seen just once and roughly a tenth held by the top ten. This material consisted of PBMCs from blood, taken around 5 days after vaccination. The receptors were gathered from a man aged 50 or older who received an inactivated influenza vaccine.

This clonotype was observed a few times. The gene calls are TRBV10-3 and TRBJ2-3; D may correspond to TRBD1 or TRBD2 (6 bases each). Germline V gene data show CDR1 as ENHRY and CDR2 as SYGVKD. This CDR3 comprises 13 residues. With 9 bases removed from V and 5 bases from J, the gap between germline ends came to 15 bases. For the CDR3, the DNA is TGTGCCATTGAGTCCGGGGGCCAAGATACGCAGTATTTT. Translated, it gives CAIESGGQDTQYF.

The chain links TRBV25-1 to TRBJ1-2; TRBD1 aligns across 7 bases. Trimming took 2 bases from V and 0 from J; bases not matched to a gene: 12. Germline-derived CDR1 and CDR2 are MGHDK and SYGVNS. The CDR3 is made up of 18 amino acids. CDR3 sequence: CASSEIPPDRSANYGYTF. The CDR3 DNA sequence: TGTGCCAGCAGTGAAATCCCCCCGGACAGGTCGGCTAACTATGGCTACACCTTC.

In this sample, this clonotype turned up a few times. The chain joins TRBV7-2 to TRBJ2-1; D not resolved. Per the germline V gene, CDR1 is SGHTA and CDR2 is FQGNSA. CDR3 length equals 14 residues. V was trimmed by 0 bases and J by 4 bases, leaving 7 bases between them. The chain's CDR3 is CASSLAHRYNEQFF. DNA of the CDR3: TGTGCCAGCAGCTTAGCGCACAGATACAATGAGCAGTTCTTC.